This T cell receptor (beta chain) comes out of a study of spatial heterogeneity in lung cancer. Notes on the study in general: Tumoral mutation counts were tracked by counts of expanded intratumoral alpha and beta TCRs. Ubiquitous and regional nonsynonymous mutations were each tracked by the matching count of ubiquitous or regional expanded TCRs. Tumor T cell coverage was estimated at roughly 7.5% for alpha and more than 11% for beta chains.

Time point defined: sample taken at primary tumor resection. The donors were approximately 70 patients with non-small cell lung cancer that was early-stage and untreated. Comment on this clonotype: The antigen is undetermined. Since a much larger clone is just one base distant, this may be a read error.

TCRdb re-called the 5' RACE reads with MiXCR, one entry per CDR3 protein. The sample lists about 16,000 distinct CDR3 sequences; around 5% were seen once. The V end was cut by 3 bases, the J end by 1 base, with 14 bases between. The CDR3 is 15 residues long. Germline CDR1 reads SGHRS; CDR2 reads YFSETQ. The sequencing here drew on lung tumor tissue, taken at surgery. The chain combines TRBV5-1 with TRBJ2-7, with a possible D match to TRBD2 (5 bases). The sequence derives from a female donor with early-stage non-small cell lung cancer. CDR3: CASSSPSRESYEQYF. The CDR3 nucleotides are TGCGCCAGCAGCTCCCCCTCCCGGGAATCCTACGAGCAGTACTTC.